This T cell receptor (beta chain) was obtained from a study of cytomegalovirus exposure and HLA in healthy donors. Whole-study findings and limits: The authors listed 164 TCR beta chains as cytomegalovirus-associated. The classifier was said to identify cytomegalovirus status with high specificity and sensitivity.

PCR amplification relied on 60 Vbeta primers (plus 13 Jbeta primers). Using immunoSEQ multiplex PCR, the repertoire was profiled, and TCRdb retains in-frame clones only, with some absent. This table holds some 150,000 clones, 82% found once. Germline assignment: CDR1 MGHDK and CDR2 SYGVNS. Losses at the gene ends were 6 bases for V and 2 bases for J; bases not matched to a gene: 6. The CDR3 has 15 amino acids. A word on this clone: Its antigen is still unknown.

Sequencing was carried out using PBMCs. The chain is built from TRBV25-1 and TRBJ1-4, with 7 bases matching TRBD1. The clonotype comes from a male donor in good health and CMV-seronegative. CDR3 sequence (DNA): TGTGCCAGCAGGCAAACAGGGGTCACTAATGAAAAACTGTTTTTT. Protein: CASRQTGVTNEKLFF.